This TCR beta chain was obtained from a study of Graves' ophthalmopathy and Graves' hyperthyroidism. V shed 6 bases and J shed 0 bases, with 12 bases lying between them. The CDR3 is made up of 15 amino acids. Germline V gene lookup returns CDR1 SNHLY and CDR2 FYNNEI. The sequenced template was RNA, covering the TCR beta CDR3 region. HTBI primers were employed in first-round RT-PCR, then a second-round multiplex PCR followed. TCRdb fed the multiplex PCR reads into MiXCR, producing one record per CDR3 protein. The profile covers 580,000 or so distinct CDR3 sequences, with 35% to 40% appearing a single time and about 4.2% taken by the ten largest. This clonotype was seen at least ten times.

Material for sequencing was peripheral blood or thyroid tissue (not recorded which). The receptor was isolated from an adult man with Graves' hyperthyroidism. The chain is built from TRBV2 and TRBJ1-3; D possibly corresponds to TRBD1 (5 bases). The DNA for the CDR3 is TGTGCCAGCAGGATGGGGACTGACTCTGGAAACACCATATATTTT. Translating gives CASRMGTDSGNTIYF. The entire variable domain, with the rest obtained from reference TRBV2 and TRBJ1-3, is as follows: EPEVTQTPSHQVTQMGQEVILRCVPISNHLYFYWYRQILGQKVEFLVSFYNNEISEKSEIFDDQFSVERPDGSNFTLKIRSTKLEDSAMYFCASRMGTDSGNTIYFGEGSWLTVV.